This T cell receptor (beta chain) came from a study of cytomegalovirus exposure and HLA in healthy donors. This CDR3 is 12 amino acids long. Germline V gene data show CDR1 as MGHRA and CDR2 as YSYEKL. V lost 4 bases to trimming and J lost 13 bases, with 13 bases between them. Study-wide results and caveats: Specificity for CMV antigens was confirmed in vitro for a few of the CMV-associated chains.

Repertoires were generated with immunoSEQ multiplex PCR, while TCRdb's copy carries only in-frame clones and drops some. Of more than 150,000 clones in the sample, more than 75% are singletons; the top ten hold under 3%. Notes on this clone: What it binds is not known.

Sequenced sample: PBMCs. The receptor was isolated from a man in his late teens or twenties in good health and CMV-seronegative. J is TRBJ1-4 and V is TRBV4-1, with D unclear. This CDR3 is CASSPPERTLFF. CDR3 bases: TGCGCCAGCAGCCCGCCCGAGCGAACACTGTTTTTT.